This entry lists 10 T cell receptor beta chains sequenced from one sample in a study of T cell changes during pregnancy in multiple sclerosis. The protocol was immunoSEQ multiplex PCR, while the TCRdb copy is restricted to in-frame clones and leaves out a portion. The profile covers 37,000 or so clones, with 88% appearing a single time and 1.2% taken by the ten largest. The specimen comprised CD4+ T cells from peripheral blood mononuclear cells, sampled before pregnancy. These receptors were collected from a female donor with multiple sclerosis, enrolled in a pregnancy study.

V is TRBV6-5 and J is TRBJ2-3; 7 bases map to TRBD1. The V segment lost 2 bases and the J segment 4 bases; nucleotides outside the gene matches: 3. CDR3 length: 14 amino acids. CDR1 is MNHEY and CDR2 is SVGAGI in the germline V gene. The CDR3 coding sequence is TGTGCCAGCAGTTACCATGACAGGGCAGATACGCAGTATTTT. Translation gives CASSYHDRADTQYF.

V usage is TRBV29-1 and J usage is TRBJ1-4, with TRBD1 matching 7 bases. Germline V gives CDR1 SQVTM, CDR2 ANQGSEA. The CDR3 is 14 residues long. With V trimmed by 4 bases and J by 4 bases, 6 bases remained unmatched. CDR3 nucleotides: TGCAGCGTTGCTTTAGCAGGGGGTAATGAAAAACTGTTTTTT. Translating gives CSVALAGGNEKLFF.

The rearrangement joins TRBV28 to TRBJ2-3; D is uncertain. The germline V gene encodes CDR1 MDHEN and CDR2 SYDVKM. Deletions cut 3 bases from V and 10 bases from J, with 11 bases between. The CDR3 is 12 amino acids. The CDR3 nucleotides read TGTGCCAGCAGTTTGGGCCCCCTGGCGCAGTATTTT. Translated: CASSLGPLAQYF. The full variable domain, completed using reference TRBV28 and TRBJ2-3, is DVKVTQSSRYLVKRTGEKVFLECVQDMDHENMFWYRQDPGLGLRLIYFSYDVKMKEKGDIPEGYSVSREKKERFSLILESASTNQTSMYLCASSLGPLAQYFGPGTRLTVL.

CDR3 nucleotide sequence: TGTGCCAGCAGGGGACAGGGCAATCAGCCCCAGCATTTT. Amino acid sequence: CASRGQGNQPQHF. This chain uses TRBV6-6 with TRBJ1-5; TRBD1 agrees at 8 bases. The CDR3 spans 13 residues. Germline lookup yields CDR1 MNHNY and CDR2 SVGAGI (reference sequence). V lost 6 bases, J lost 2 bases, and 0 bases stayed unmatched.

The V and J genes are TRBV9 and TRBJ2-5; a possible D gene is TRBD2 (6 bases). Germline assignment: CDR1 SGDLS and CDR2 YYNGEE. Trimming removed 1 base at V and 5 bases at J, with 12 bases between. The CDR3 loop spans 14 amino acids. CDR3 DNA sequence: TGTGCCAGCAGCGTAACTAGCATCAGGGAGACCCAGTACTTC. The encoded protein is CASSVTSIRETQYF.

The chain links TRBV10-3 to TRBJ2-7; a possible D gene is TRBD2 (7 bases). V was trimmed by 8 bases and J by 2 bases, leaving 16 bases between them. CDR1 is ENHRY, CDR2 SYGVKD, per germline. The CDR3 runs to 14 residues. CDR3 bases: TGTGCCATCGGGGGGGAGCGGGACACCTACGAGCAGTACTTC. Translation gives CAIGGERDTYEQYF.

J is TRBJ1-4 and V is TRBV25-1; 8 bases agree with TRBD1. The V segment lost 3 bases and the J segment 7 bases; nucleotides outside the gene matches: 7. From germline, CDR1 is MGHDK and CDR2 SYGVNS. The CDR3 runs 15 residues. CDR3 sequence (DNA): TGTGCCAGCAGTGACCAGGCAGGGGGCCGTGAAAAACTGTTTTTT. Residues: CASSDQAGGREKLFF.

This clone came up once. The gene calls are TRBV5-6 and TRBJ1-1; no reliable D call. Trimming removed 0 bases from V and 1 base from J, with 16 bases in between. The CDR3 runs to 17 residues. CDR1 is SGHDT, CDR2 YYEEEE, per germline. CDR3 region: CASSLGLTVPQNTEAFF. The DNA of the CDR3 is TGTGCCAGCAGCTTGGGTCTAACTGTCCCCCAGAACACTGAAGCTTTCTTT. Looking up the rest from reference TRBV5-6 and TRBJ1-1 gives the full variable domain: DAGVTQSPTHLIKTRGQQVTLRCSPKSGHDTVSWYQQALGQGPQFIFQYYEEEERQRGNFPDRFSGHQFPNYSSELNVNALLLGDSALYLCASSLGLTVPQNTEAFFGQGTRLTVV.

This clone was seen only a few times. The CDR3 sequence: CAWSVGGLQPQHF. The CDR3 nucleotides are TGTGCCTGGAGTGTAGGGGGTTTGCAGCCCCAGCATTTT. J is TRBJ1-5 and V is TRBV30, with a tentative D call TRBD1 (6 bases). Trimming removed 0 bases at V and 7 bases at J, with 10 bases between. This CDR3 spans 13 amino acids. The germline CDR1 and CDR2 sequences are GTSNPN and SVGIG (reference sequence).

The chain combines TRBV5-6 with TRBJ2-7, with 7 positions matching TRBD2. Germline V lookup: CDR1 SGHDT, CDR2 YYEEEE. The junction had 16 bases not matched to a gene; V was cut back by 0 bases and J by 4 bases. This CDR3 region has 18 residues. CDR3 sequence: CASSLAYLGEGRVYEQYF. The CDR3 region has the DNA TGTGCCAGCAGCTTGGCCTATTTGGGGGAGGGCCGGGTGTACGAGCAGTACTTC.